This T cell receptor beta chain was identified during a study of blood T cell repertoires in COVID-19. On the study more broadly: Researchers got acute and convalescent COVID-19 samples from the United States, Italy and Spain. Sources were T cells, B-cell-depleted T cells, or PBMCs; the material itself was cDNA or gDNA.

This CDR3 has 14 amino acids. The germline V and J ends were trimmed by 7 bases and 0 bases, with 13 bases remaining between them. The germline V gene has CDR1 MNHEY and CDR2 SVGAGI. Authors' methods: Amplifying reference gene primers gave estimates of nucleated cell counts. Produced via immunoSEQ multiplex PCR; TCRdb's table is partial and in-frame only. V, J and clone size are those of that table, while D and trimming were read from the DNA. The data hold approximately 44,000 clones, with approximately 89% observed a single time. This sequence was found in a woman of 80 years or more with acute or convalescent COVID-19. The chain joins TRBV6-5 to TRBJ2-7; D is perhaps TRBD1 (6 bases). The sequencing sample was made of peripheral blood. CDR3 protein: CASTPQDSSYEQYF. CDR3 DNA: TGTGCCAGCACCCCCCAGGACAGCTCCTACGAGCAGTACTTC.